This T cell receptor beta chain is from a study of blood T cell repertoires in COVID-19. About the study: The analysed material was cDNA or gDNA that came from T cells, B-cell-depleted T cells, or PBMCs.

Data came from immunoSEQ multiplex PCR; TCRdb stores just in-frame clones and leaves some out. The repertoire holds about 280,000 clones, with roughly 88% as singletons. This receptor was identified in a woman aged 70-85 years with acute or convalescent COVID-19. What was sequenced was peripheral blood.

In DNA form, the CDR3 reads TGTGCCACCAGCCCAAGACAGGGGCGGTACGAGCAGTACTTC. Amino acids: CATSPRQGRYEQYF. This rearrangement joins TRBV15 to TRBJ2-7; 8 bases align to TRBD1. This CDR3 is 14 amino acids long. The V and J ends lost 5 bases and 4 bases, in that order; junction bases with no gene match: 7. Germline lookup yields CDR1 LNHNV and CDR2 YYDKDF (reference sequence).